In its sample, the clone carrying this T cell receptor (beta chain) was seen many times. Its antigen is still unknown. Recently diagnosed hyperthyroidism of less than 2 months' duration affected patients aged 18 to 65. It was RNA transcripts that yielded the amplified TCR beta CDR3 regions. With the HTBI primer set, the TCR CDR3 went through a first round of RT-PCR. From the multiplex PCR reads, TCRdb called clonotypes with MiXCR, one entry per CDR3 protein. The table shows about 420,000 distinct CDR3 sequences, with 15% to 18% occurring only once. The CDR3 is 14 residues long. Germline V gene sequence: CDR1 KGHSH, CDR2 LQKENI. Trimming removed 1 base at V and 7 bases at J, with 14 bases between. This specimen comes from a study of T cells in Graves' hyperthyroidism and ophthalmopathy. Study results and caveats: In the blood, most expanded thyroid clonotypes above 0.001 appeared as well.

The rearrangement links TRBV18 to TRBJ2-7; possible D gene TRBD2, 5 bases. This TCR came from a woman younger than 35 with Graves' hyperthyroidism. Sequencing was carried out using blood. This CDR3 reads CASSPRGRWDEQYF. The DNA for the CDR3 is TGTGCCAGCTCACCACGAGGGCGCTGGGATGAGCAGTACTTC.